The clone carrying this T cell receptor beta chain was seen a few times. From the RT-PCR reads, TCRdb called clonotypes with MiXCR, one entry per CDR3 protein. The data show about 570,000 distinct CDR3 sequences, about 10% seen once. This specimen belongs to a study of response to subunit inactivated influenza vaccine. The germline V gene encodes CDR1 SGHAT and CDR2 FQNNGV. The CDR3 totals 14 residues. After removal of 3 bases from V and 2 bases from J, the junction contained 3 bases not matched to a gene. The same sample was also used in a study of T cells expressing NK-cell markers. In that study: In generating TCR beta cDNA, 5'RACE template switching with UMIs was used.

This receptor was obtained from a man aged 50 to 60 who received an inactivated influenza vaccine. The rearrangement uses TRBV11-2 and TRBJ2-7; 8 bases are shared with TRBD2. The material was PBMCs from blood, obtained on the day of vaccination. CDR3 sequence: CASSFSGLAYEQYF. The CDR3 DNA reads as TGTGCCAGCAGCTTTTCGGGACTAGCCTACGAGCAGTACTTC.